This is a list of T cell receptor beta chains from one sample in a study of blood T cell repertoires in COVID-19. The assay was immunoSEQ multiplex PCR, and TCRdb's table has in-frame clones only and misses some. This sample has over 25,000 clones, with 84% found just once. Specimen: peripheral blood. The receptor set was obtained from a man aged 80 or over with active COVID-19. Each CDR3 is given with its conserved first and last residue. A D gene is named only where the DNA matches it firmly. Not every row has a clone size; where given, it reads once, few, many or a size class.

cdr3_nt: TGCGCCAGCAGCCTCCGTGTGAGTGATAACAATGAGCAGTTCTTC
cdr3_aa: CASSLRVSDNNEQFF
clone_size: .
cdr3_length: 15
d_call: .
j_call: TRBJ2-1
v_call: TRBV5-1

cdr3_nt: TGTGCCTGGAACAGGGGGAACACTGAAGCTTTCTTT
cdr3_aa: CAWNRGNTEAFF
clone_size: .
cdr3_length: 12
d_call: TRBD1
j_call: TRBJ1-1
v_call: TRBV30

cdr3_nt: TGTGCCAGTAGTATGCCGGGGGGTGCCAAAAACATTCAGTACTTC
cdr3_aa: CASSMPGGAKNIQYF
clone_size: once
cdr3_length: 15
d_call: TRBD2
j_call: TRBJ2-4
v_call: TRBV19

cdr3_nt: TGTGCCAGTACCCTGCGCTCTGGGGCCAACGTCCTGACTTTC
cdr3_aa: CASTLRSGANVLTF
clone_size: .
cdr3_length: 14
d_call: .
j_call: TRBJ2-6
v_call: TRBV19

cdr3_nt: TGCGCCAGCACCGTAGCGGGGGGATCGACCGGGGAGCTGTTTTTT
cdr3_aa: CASTVAGGSTGELFF
clone_size: .
cdr3_length: 15
d_call: TRBD2
j_call: TRBJ2-2
v_call: TRBV5-1

cdr3_nt: TGTGCCAGCAGCCCAACGACTAGCGGGGGGGTGGGTTCTTACAATGAGCAGTTCTTC
cdr3_aa: CASSPTTSGGVGSYNEQFF
clone_size: .
cdr3_length: 19
d_call: TRBD2
j_call: TRBJ2-1
v_call: TRBV9

cdr3_nt: TGCGCCAGCAGATCCTTGGCGGGGGCTTGGAATGAGCAGTTCTTC
cdr3_aa: CASRSLAGAWNEQFF
clone_size: .
cdr3_length: 15
d_call: .
j_call: TRBJ2-1
v_call: TRBV5-1

cdr3_nt: TGTGCCAGCAGTTACAGGGGTGGCACTGAAGCTTTCTTT
cdr3_aa: CASSYRGGTEAFF
clone_size: .
cdr3_length: 13
d_call: .
j_call: TRBJ1-1
v_call: TRBV6-5

cdr3_nt: TGTGCCAGCCTGAGGGAAGAGAATAGCAATCAGCCCCAGCATTTT
cdr3_aa: CASLREENSNQPQHF
clone_size: .
cdr3_length: 15
d_call: .
j_call: TRBJ1-5
v_call: TRBV6-5

cdr3_nt: TGTGCCAGCACCTTCGGGATGAACACTGAAGCTTTCTTT
cdr3_aa: CASTFGMNTEAFF
clone_size: .
cdr3_length: 13
d_call: .
j_call: TRBJ1-1
v_call: TRBV6-6

cdr3_nt: TGTGCCAGCAGACTCCAGGGGGCAAGTCAGCCCCAGCATTTT
cdr3_aa: CASRLQGASQPQHF
clone_size: .
cdr3_length: 14
d_call: TRBD1
j_call: TRBJ1-5
v_call: TRBV6-6

cdr3_nt: TGTGCCAGCAGTCCCCGCAGGGGGAGTCAGCCCCAGCATTTT
cdr3_aa: CASSPRRGSQPQHF
clone_size: .
cdr3_length: 14
d_call: TRBD1
j_call: TRBJ1-5
v_call: TRBV27

cdr3_nt: TGTGCCAGCAGTCGGGGGACCTTAGAGACCCAGTACTTC
cdr3_aa: CASSRGTLETQYF
clone_size: few
cdr3_length: 13
d_call: .
j_call: TRBJ2-5
v_call: TRBV6-5

cdr3_nt: TGTGCAAGTCGCTTAGGGACAGAACCGTCCTACGAGCAGTACTTC
cdr3_aa: CASRLGTEPSYEQYF
clone_size: .
cdr3_length: 15
d_call: .
j_call: TRBJ2-7
v_call: TRBV12-2

cdr3_nt: TGTGCCAGCAGCTTGGGGACAGGGCGAGAGACCCAGTACTTC
cdr3_aa: CASSLGTGRETQYF
clone_size: .
cdr3_length: 14
d_call: TRBD1
j_call: TRBJ2-5
v_call: TRBV5-8

cdr3_nt: TGTGCCACCAGCAGAGTAACAGGGGCGACGAATCAGCCCCAGCATTTT
cdr3_aa: CATSRVTGATNQPQHF
clone_size: once
cdr3_length: 16
d_call: TRBD1
j_call: TRBJ1-5
v_call: TRBV15

cdr3_nt: TGTGCCAGTAAACAGCGGGGAGATACCACAGATACGCAGTATTTT
cdr3_aa: CASKQRGDTTDTQYF
clone_size: .
cdr3_length: 15
d_call: TRBD2
j_call: TRBJ2-3
v_call: TRBV19

cdr3_nt: TGTGCCAGCAGCCATTACCAAGAGACCCAGTACTTC
cdr3_aa: CASSHYQETQYF
clone_size: .
cdr3_length: 12
d_call: .
j_call: TRBJ2-5
v_call: TRBV7-7